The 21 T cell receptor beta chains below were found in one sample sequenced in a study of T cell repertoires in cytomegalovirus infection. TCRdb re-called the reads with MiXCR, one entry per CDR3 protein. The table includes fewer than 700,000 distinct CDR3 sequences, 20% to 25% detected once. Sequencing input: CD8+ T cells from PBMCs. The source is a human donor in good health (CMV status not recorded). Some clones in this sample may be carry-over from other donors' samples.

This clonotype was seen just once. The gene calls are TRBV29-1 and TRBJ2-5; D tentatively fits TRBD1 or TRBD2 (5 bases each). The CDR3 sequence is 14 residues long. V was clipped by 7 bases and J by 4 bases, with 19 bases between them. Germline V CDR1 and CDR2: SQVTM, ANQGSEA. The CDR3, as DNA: TGCAGCGCCCAAGAGGCAGGGAGAGGAGAGACCCAGTACTTC. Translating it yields CSAQEAGRGETQYF.

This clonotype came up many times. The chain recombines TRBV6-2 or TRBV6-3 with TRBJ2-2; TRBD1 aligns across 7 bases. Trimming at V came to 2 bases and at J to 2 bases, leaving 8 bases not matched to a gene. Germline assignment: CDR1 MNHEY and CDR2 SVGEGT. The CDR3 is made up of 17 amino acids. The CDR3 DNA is TGTGCCAGCAGTTACCCAGAGGGGACAGTTAACACCGGGGAGCTGTTTTTT. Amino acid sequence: CASSYPEGTVNTGELFF.

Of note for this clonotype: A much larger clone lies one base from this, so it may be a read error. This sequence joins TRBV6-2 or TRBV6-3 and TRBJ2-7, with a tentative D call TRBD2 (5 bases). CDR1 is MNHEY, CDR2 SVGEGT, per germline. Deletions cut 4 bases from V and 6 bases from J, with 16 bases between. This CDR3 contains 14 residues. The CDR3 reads CASSCSRSGGEQYF. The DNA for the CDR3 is TGTGCCAGCAGTTGCTCGAGATCCGGAGGCGAGCAGTACTTC.

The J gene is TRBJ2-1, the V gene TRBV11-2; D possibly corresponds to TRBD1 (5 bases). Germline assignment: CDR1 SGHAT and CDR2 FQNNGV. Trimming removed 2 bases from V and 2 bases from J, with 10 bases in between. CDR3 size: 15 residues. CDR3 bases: TGTGCCAGCAGCTTACGGTGGGGCACCTACAATGAGCAGTTCTTC. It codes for CASSLRWGTYNEQFF.

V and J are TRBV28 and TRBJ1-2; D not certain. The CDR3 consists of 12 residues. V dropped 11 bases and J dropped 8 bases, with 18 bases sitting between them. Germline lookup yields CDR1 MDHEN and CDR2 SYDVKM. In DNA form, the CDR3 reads TGTGCCTCTCACGAGGGAAGGGTCGGCTACACCTTC. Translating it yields CASHEGRVGYTF.

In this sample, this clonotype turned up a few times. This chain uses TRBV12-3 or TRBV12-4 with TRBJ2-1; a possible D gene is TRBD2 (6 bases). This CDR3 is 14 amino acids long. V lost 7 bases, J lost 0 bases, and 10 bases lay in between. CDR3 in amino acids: CASILSGSYNEQFF. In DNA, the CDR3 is TGTGCCAGCATCCTTAGCGGCTCCTACAATGAGCAGTTCTTC.

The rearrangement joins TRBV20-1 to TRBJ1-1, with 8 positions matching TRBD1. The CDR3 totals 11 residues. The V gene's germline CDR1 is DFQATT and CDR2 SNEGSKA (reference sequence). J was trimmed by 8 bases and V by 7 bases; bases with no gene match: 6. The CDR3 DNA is TGCAGTGATTACAGGGGGGCCGAAGCTTTCTTT. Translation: CSDYRGAEAFF.

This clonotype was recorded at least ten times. The CDR3 region is CASSLAGALNTGELFF. The CDR3 DNA reads TGTGCCAGCAGCTTAGCGGGGGCCTTGAACACCGGGGAGCTGTTTTTT. This chain joins TRBV27 and TRBJ2-2; 9 nucleotides align to TRBD2. The CDR3 covers 16 residues. Germline V gene lookup returns CDR1 MNHEY and CDR2 SMNVEV (reference sequence). Germline trimming cut 6 bases from V and 1 base from J; bases unmatched to any gene: 6.

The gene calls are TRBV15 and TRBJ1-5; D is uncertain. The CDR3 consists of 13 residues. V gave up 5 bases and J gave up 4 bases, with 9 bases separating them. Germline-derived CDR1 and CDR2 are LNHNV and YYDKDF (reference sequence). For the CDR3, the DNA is TGTGCCACCAGCCTTCCGGGGAATCAGCCCCAGCATTTT. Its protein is CATSLPGNQPQHF.

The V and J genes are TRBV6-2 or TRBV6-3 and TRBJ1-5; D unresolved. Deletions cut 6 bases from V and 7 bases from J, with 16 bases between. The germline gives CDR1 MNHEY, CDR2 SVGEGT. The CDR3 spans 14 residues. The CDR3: CASSPPGNGQPQHF. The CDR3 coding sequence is TGTGCCAGCAGCCCTCCTGGGAACGGCCAGCCCCAGCATTTT.

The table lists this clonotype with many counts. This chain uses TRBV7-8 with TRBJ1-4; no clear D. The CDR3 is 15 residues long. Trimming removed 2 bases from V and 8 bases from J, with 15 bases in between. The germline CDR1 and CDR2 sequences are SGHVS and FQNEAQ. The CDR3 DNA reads TGTGCCAGCAGCTTAAGTAGTCAAACGGGAGAAAAACTGTTTTTT. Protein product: CASSLSSQTGEKLFF.

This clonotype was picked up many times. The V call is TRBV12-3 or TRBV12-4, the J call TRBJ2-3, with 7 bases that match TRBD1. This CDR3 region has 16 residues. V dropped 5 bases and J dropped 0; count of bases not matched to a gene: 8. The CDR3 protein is CASSTRQGDSTDTQYF. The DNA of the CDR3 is TGTGCCAGCAGTACGCGCCAGGGGGATAGCACAGATACGCAGTATTTT.

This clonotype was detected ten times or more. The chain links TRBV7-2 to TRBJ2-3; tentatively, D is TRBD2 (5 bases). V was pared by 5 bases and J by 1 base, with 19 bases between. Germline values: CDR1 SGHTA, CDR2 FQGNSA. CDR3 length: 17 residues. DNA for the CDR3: TGTGCCAGCAGCCCCGGGCCCTACCCGCGGGGCACAGATACGCAGTATTTT. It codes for CASSPGPYPRGTDTQYF.

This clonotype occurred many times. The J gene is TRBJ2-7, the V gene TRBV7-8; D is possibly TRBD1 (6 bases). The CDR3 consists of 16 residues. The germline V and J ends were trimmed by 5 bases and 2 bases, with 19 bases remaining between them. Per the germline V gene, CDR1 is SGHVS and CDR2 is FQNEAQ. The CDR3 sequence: CASSLFPGQRAYEQYF. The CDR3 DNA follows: TGTGCCAGCAGCCTGTTCCCGGGACAACGGGCCTACGAGCAGTACTTC.

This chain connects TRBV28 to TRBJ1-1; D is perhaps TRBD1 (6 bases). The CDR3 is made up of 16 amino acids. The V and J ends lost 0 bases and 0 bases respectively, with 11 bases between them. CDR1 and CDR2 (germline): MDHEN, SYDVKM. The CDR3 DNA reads TGTGCCAGCAGTTTATGGAGGGGGGGAATGAACACTGAAGCTTTCTTT. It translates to CASSLWRGGMNTEAFF.

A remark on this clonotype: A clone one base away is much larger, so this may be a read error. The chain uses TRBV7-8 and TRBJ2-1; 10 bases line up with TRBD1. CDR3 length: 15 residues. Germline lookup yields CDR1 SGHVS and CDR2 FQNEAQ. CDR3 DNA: TGTACCAGCAGCCCGACAGGGGGCACCTACAATGAGCAGTTCTTC. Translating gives CTSSPTGGTYNEQFF.

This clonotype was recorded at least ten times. CDR3 region: CASSVRTAQQETQYF. The CDR3 region has the DNA TGTGCCAGCAGCGTGCGGACAGCCCAGCAAGAGACCCAGTACTTC. V and J are TRBV7-6 and TRBJ2-5, with TRBD1 as a possible D gene (6 bases). Germline V gene lookup returns CDR1 SGHVS and CDR2 FNYEAQ. V lost 5 bases and J 2 bases, leaving 15 bases between the germline ends. The CDR3 covers 15 residues.

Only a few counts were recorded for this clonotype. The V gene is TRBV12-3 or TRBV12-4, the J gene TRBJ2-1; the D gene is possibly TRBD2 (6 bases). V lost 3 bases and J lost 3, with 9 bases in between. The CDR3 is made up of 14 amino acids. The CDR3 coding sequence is TGTGCCAGCAGTTTGGGACTCGACTACAATGAGCAGTTCTTC. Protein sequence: CASSLGLDYNEQFF.

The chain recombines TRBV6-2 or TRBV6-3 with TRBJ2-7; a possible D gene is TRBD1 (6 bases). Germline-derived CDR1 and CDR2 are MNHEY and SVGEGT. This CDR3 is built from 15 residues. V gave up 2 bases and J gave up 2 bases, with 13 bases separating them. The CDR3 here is CASSYRGGGTYEQYF. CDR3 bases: TGTGCCAGCAGTTACCGTGGGGGCGGCACCTACGAGCAGTACTTC.

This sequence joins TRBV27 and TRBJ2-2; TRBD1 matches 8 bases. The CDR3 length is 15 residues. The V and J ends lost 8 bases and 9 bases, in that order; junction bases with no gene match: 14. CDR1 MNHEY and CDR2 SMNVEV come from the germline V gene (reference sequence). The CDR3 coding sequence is TGTGCCAGCTTCGACCCAGGGGGCGTTTATCGGGAGCTGTTTTTT. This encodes CASFDPGGVYRELFF.

CDR3 amino acids: CASSVGSPDTHEQYV. The CDR3 DNA sequence: TGTGCCAGCAGTGTCGGGAGCCCAGATACCCACGAGCAGTACGTC. The chain links TRBV12-3 or TRBV12-4 to TRBJ2-7, with D possibly TRBD2 on 6 matching bases. This CDR3 comprises 15 residues. The germline V and J ends were trimmed by 5 bases and 5 bases, with 19 bases remaining between them.